This T cell receptor beta chain was sequenced during a study of draining lymph node invasion in breast cancer (dated by TCRdb to the early 2020s). Broadly, across the study: Histology and cytokeratin immunohistochemistry were used to diagnose nodal metastasis, and EpCAM/CD45 flow cytometry was used to confirm the diagnosis. In the separate targeted TCR sequencing, lymph nodes from about 5 patients were covered, and primary tumors were sequenced for three of those patients. From every patient, the primary tumor plus matched non-invaded and tumor-invaded tumor-draining lymph nodes were collected, and both Treg and Tconv subsets were profiled. A separate targeted assay used bulk TCR-beta CDR3 sequencing to compare sorted memory regulatory T cells with memory conventional CD4 T cells across breast cancer tissues. Study-wide conclusions, independent of this receptor: The tumor top-100 clone tracking analysis could be carried out in only two patients. Some of the top 100 tumor clones were detected in invaded and non-invaded nodes, suggesting recirculation between tumor and draining nodes. The data could not determine whether Treg conversion took place in a particular organ or whether converted Tregs recirculated between nodes and tumor. In each tissue, about 13-25% of Treg TCRs were also present in Tconvs, a finding interpreted as suggesting peripheral induction of Tregs. Shared TCRs between Treg and Tconv subsets were considered suggestive but not proof of common clonal origin. Across all tissues in the targeted TCR-seq data, Tregs appeared to be more clonally expanded than Tconvs, and both subsets showed lower diversity in tumor than in lymph nodes.

To prepare the library, bulk RNA-seq was applied. Reads for this sample came from an Illumina HiSeq 2500. In the source study's methods: For the separate targeted TCR-seq dataset, MiXCR version 2.1.5 with default parameters extracted and quantified CDR3 sequences from raw reads. The separate targeted TCR-seq dataset defined each TCR-beta clone by its combination of V gene, J gene and CDR3 sequence. In the separate targeted TCR-seq dataset, clones with fewer than three counts were removed, then only the 90% most strongly expressed clones per sample were retained. The separate targeted TCR-seq dataset calculated Treg-Tconv overlap for each tissue as the number of shared clones divided by the total number of Treg clones, multiplied by 100. The public reads were reanalyzed by TCRdb: fastp trimming at Q25, MiXCR alignment, in-frame beta chains only. Every CDR3 protein is listed once, alongside the most common genes and DNA of its rows. None of the V and J calls come from the authors' own analysis; TCRdb made them. This sample comprises about 3,000 distinct CDR3 sequences, approximately 52% of them detected only once. Jointly, the top ten make up about 3.5% of the sample.

V and J are truncated by 1 base and 3 bases respectively, leaving an intervening sequence of 19 bases. Including cysteine and phenylalanine, the CDR3 has 17 amino acids. The entry retains the CDR3 DNA only, 51 bases that are in frame from base 1. The CDR1 and CDR2 encoded by the germline V gene are SGHDT and YYEEEE. Memory regulatory T cells were sorted as CD4+ CD45RA- CD25high cells. Each tumor-draining lymph node was classified as non-invaded if metastatic tumor cells were absent and as invaded if metastatic tumor cells were present. T cells were pre-enriched with a Miltenyi Pan T Cell isolation kit before staining and sorting. Immunohistochemistry for estrogen receptor, progesterone receptor, HER2 and Ki-67 was used to characterize the primary tumors. Within a few hours after surgery, the fresh surgical tissue was processed by cutting it into small fragments. The tissue fragments were digested enzymatically for about 20 minutes with Liberase TL plus DNase and were then passed through a 40-micrometer strainer. After DAPI live/dead staining, sorting was performed on a BD FACS Aria II with 98-99% purity. Sorted cells were lysed in TCL buffer and RNA was purified with a Norgen Single Cell RNA purification kit including DNase treatment.

In regard to this clonotype: It has no known antigen specificity. No quality values exist for individual bases; no much larger clone is one base distant.

The specimen was sorted memory Tregs from a lymph node. The cell subset or site label, read with the paper, signifies: CD45RA-negative sorted CD4+ T cells (memory Tconv or effector/memory Treg). The rearrangement joined TRBV5-6 to TRBJ1-2; a tentative D call is TRBD1 (6 bases match). The TCR sequence derives from a female donor with luminal breast cancer. The CDR3 protein is CASSLIGGLPTDYGYTF. The nucleotide sequence is TGTGCCAGCAGCTTGATCGGGGGCCTGCCAACGGACTATGGCTACACCTTC.